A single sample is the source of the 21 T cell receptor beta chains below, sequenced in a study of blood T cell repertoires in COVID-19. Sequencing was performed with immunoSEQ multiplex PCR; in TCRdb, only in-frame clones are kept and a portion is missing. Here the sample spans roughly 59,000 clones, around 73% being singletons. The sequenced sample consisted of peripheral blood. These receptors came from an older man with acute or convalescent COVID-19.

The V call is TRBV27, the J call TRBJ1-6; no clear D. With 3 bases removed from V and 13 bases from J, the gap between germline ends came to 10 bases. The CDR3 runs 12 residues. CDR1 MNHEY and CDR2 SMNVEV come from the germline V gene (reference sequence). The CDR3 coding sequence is TGTGCCAGCAGTTTCTCGGGTCGGCCCCTCCACTTT. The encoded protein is CASSFSGRPLHF.

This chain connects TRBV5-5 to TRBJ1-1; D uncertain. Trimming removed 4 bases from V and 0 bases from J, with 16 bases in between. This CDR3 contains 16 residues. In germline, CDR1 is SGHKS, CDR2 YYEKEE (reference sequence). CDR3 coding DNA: TGTGCCAGCAGCCGAGCGGGTCCAGGAATGAACACTGAAGCTTTCTTT. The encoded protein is CASSRAGPGMNTEAFF.

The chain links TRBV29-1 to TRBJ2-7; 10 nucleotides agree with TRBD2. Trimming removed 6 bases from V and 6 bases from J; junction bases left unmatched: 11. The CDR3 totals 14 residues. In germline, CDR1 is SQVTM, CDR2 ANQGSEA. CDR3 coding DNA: TGCAGCGTGGTACCTAGCGGGAGTGTCTCCGAGCAGTACTTC. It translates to CSVVPSGSVSEQYF.

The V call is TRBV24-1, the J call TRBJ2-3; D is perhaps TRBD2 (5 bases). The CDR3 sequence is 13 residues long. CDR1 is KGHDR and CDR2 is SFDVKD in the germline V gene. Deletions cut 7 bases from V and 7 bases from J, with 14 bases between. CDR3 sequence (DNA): TGTGCCACCAGGGATCCAAACGGGAATACGCAGTATTTT. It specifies CATRDPNGNTQYF.

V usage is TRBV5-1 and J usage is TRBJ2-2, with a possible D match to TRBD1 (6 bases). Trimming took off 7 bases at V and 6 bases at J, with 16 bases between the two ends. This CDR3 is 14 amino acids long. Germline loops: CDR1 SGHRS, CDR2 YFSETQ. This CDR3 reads CASSDKGVPGELFF. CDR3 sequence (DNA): TGCGCCAGCTCAGACAAGGGGGTTCCCGGGGAGCTGTTTTTT.

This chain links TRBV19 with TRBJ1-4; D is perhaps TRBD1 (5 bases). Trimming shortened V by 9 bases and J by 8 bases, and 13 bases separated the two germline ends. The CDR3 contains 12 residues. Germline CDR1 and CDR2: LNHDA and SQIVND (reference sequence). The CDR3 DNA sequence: TGTGCCAGCAGCGACAGTTCCGAAAAACTGTTTTTT. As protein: CASSDSSEKLFF.

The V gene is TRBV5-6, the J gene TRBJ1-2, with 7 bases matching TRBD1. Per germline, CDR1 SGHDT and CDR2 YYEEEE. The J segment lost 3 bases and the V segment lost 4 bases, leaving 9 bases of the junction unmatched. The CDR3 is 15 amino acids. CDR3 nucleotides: TGTGCCAGCAGCATAGACAGGGTTGGTCACTATGGCTACACCTTC. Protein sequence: CASSIDRVGHYGYTF.

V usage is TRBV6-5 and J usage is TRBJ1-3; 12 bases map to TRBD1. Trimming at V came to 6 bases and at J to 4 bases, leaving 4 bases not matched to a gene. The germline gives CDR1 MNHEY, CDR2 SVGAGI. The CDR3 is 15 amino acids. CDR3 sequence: CASSRDRGPGNTIYF. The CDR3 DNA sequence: TGTGCCAGCAGCCGGGACAGGGGGCCCGGAAACACCATATATTTT.

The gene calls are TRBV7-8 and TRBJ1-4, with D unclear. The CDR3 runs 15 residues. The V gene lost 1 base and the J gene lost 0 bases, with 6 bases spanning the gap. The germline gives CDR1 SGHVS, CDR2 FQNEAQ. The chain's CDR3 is CASSLEPATNEKLFF. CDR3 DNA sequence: TGTGCCAGCAGCTTAGAGCCTGCAACTAATGAAAAACTGTTTTTT.

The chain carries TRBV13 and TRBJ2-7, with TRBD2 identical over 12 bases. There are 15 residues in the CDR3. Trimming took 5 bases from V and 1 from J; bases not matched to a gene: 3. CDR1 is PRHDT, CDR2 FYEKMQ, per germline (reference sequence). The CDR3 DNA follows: TGTGCCAGCAGCGTCGGGACTAGCGGGTCCTACGAGCAGTACTTC. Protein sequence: CASSVGTSGSYEQYF.

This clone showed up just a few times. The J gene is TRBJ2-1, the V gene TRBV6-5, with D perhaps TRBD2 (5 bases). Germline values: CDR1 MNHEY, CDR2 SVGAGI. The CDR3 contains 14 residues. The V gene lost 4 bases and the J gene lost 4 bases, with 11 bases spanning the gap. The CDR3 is CASSSGLRYNEQFF. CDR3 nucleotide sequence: TGTGCCAGCAGTTCCGGACTCCGATACAATGAGCAGTTCTTC.

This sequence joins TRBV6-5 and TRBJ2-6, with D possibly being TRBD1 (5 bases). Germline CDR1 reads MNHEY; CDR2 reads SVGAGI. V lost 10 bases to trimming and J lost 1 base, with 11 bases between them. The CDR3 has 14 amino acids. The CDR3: CATTGGSGANVLTF. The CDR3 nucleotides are TGTGCCACCACAGGTGGGTCTGGGGCCAACGTCCTGACTTTC.

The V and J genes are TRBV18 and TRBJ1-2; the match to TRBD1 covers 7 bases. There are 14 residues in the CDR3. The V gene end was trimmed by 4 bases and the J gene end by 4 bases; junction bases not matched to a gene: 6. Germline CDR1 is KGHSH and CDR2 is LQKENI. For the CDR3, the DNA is TGTGCCAGCTCACTACGGCAGGGGGGCTATGGCTACACCTTC. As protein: CASSLRQGGYGYTF.

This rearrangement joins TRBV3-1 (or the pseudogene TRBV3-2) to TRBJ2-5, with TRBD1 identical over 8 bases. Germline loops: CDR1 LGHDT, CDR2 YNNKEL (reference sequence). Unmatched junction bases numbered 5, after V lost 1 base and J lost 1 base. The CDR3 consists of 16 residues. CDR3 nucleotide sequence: TGTGCCAGCAGCCAAGGGACAGGGCTACTCCAAGAGACCCAGTACTTC. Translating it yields CASSQGTGLLQETQYF.

The CDR3 protein is CASSDSARTGELFF. CDR3 nucleotide sequence: TGTGCCAGCAGTGACTCTGCCAGAACCGGGGAGCTGTTTTTT. This chain uses TRBV6-4 with TRBJ2-2; D gene ambiguous. The ends were cut back, 0 bases at V and 5 bases at J, with 7 bases in the middle. Per germline, CDR1 MRHNA and CDR2 SNTAGT. This CDR3 is 14 amino acids long.

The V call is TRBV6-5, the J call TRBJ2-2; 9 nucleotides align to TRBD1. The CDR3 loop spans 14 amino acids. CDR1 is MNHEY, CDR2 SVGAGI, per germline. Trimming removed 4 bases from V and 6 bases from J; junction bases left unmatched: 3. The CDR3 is CASSWTGEAGELFF. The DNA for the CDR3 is TGTGCCAGCAGTTGGACAGGGGAAGCCGGGGAGCTGTTTTTT.

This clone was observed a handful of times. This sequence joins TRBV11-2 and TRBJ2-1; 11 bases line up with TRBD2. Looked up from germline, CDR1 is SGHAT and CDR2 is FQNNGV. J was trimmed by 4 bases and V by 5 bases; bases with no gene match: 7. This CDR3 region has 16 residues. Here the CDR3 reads CASSTLLAGAYNEQFF. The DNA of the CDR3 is TGTGCCAGCAGCACCCTACTAGCGGGAGCGTACAATGAGCAGTTCTTC.

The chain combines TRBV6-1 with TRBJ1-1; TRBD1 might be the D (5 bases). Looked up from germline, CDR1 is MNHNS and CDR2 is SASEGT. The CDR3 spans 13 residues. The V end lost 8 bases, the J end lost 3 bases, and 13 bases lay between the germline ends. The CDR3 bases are TGTGCCAGCTTAGTCGGGGGGGACACTGAAGCTTTCTTT. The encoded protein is CASLVGGDTEAFF.

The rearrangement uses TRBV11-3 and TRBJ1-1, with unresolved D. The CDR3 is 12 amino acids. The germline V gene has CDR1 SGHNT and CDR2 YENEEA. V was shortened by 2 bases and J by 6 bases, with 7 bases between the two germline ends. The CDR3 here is CASSLSRPEAFF. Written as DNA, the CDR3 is TGTGCCAGCAGCTTATCGCGGCCTGAAGCTTTCTTT.

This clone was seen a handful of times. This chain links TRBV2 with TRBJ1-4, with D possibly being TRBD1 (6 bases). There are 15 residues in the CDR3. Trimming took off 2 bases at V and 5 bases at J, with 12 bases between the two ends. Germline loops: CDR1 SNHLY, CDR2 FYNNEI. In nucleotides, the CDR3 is TGTGCCAGCAGTGAAAGGGGGACACCAAATGAAAAACTGTTTTTT. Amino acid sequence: CASSERGTPNEKLFF. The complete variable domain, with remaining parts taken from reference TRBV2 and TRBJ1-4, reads EPEVTQTPSHQVTQMGQEVILRCVPISNHLYFYWYRQILGQKVEFLVSFYNNEISEKSEIFDDQFSVERPDGSNFTLKIRSTKLEDSAMYFCASSERGTPNEKLFFGSGTQLSVL.

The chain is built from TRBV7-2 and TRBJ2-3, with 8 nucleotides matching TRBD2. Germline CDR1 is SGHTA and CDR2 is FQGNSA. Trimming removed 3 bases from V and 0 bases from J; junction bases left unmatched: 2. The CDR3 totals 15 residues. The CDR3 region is CASSLTSVSTDTQYF. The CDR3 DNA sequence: TGTGCCAGCAGCTTGACTAGCGTTAGCACAGATACGCAGTATTTT.